Below, one TCR beta chain is given with its context. The PCR ran on 60 Vbeta and 13 Jbeta primers. Here immunoSEQ multiplex PCR was the method, and the copy in TCRdb shows in-frame clones only, minus some. The repertoire includes about 93,000 clones, around 74% of them detected once, and roughly 2% sits in the top ten. This CDR3 comprises 16 residues. V gave up 0 bases and J gave up 9 bases; unmatched junction bases: 7. Germline assignment: CDR1 LGHNA and CDR2 YNFKEQ. This entry is derived from a study of cytomegalovirus exposure and HLA in healthy donors. The source is a boy aged 5-17 years in good health and CMV-seronegative. What was sequenced was PBMCs. The chain is built from TRBV4-2 and TRBJ1-6, with 8 bases matching TRBD1. This chain's CDR3 is CASSQDKAGGGSPLHF. CDR3 coding DNA: TGTGCCAGCAGCCAAGACAAGGCAGGGGGCGGTTCACCCCTCCACTTT.